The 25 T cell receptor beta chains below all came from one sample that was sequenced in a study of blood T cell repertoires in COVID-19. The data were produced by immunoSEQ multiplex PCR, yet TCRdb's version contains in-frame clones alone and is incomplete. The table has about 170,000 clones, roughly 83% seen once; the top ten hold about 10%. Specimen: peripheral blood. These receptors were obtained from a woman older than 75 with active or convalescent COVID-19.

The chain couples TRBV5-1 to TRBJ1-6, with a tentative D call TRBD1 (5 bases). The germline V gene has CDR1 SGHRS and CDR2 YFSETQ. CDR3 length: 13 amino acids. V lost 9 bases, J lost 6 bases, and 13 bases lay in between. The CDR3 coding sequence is TGCGCCACCCCGGGCAGGGCTAATTCACCCCTCCACTTT. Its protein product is CATPGRANSPLHF. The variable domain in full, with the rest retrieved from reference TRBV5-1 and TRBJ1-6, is KAGVTQTPRYLIKTRGQQVTLSCSPISGHRSVSWYQQTPGQGLQFLFEYFSETQRNKGNFPGRFSGRQFSNSRSEMNVSTLELGDSALYLCATPGRANSPLHFGNGTRLTVT.

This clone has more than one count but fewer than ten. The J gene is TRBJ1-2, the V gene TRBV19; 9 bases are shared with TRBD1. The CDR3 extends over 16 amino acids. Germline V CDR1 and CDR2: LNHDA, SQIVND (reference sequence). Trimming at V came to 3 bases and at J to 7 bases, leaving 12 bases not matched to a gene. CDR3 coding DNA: TGTGCCAGTAGTATCGGGACAGGGAGTTTCAGGAGTGGCTACACCTTC. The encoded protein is CASSIGTGSFRSGYTF.

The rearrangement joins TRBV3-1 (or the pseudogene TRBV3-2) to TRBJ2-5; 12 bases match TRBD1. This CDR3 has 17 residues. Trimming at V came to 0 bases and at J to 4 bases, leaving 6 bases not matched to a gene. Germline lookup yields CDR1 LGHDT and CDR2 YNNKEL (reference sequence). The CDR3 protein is CASSQERGQGAGETQYF. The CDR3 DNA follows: TGTGCCAGCAGCCAAGAAAGGGGACAGGGGGCAGGAGAGACCCAGTACTTC.

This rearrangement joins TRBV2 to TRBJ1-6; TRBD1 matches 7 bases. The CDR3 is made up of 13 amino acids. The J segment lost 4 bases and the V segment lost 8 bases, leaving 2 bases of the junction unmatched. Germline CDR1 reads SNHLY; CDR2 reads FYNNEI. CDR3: CASGQDYNSPLHF. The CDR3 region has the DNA TGTGCCAGCGGACAGGATTATAATTCACCCCTCCACTTT.

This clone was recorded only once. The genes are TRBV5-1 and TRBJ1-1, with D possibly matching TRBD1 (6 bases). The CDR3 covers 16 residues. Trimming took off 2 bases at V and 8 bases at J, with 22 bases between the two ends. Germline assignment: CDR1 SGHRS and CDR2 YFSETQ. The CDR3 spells CASSFEPVGGPNEAFF. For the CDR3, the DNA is TGCGCCAGCAGCTTTGAGCCCGTGGGGGGGCCGAACGAAGCTTTCTTT.

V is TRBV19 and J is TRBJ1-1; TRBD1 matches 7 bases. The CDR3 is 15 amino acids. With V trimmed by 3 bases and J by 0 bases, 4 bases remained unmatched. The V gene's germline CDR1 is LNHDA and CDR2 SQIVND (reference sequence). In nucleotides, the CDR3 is TGTGCCAGTAGTATCGGAGACAGGGTGAACACTGAAGCTTTCTTT. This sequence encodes CASSIGDRVNTEAFF.

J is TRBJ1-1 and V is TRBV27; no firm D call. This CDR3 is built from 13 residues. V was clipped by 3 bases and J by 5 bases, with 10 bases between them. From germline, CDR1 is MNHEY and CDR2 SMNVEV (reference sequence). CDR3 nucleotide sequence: TGTGCCAGCAGTTTGTTTCCGGGGACTGAAGCTTTCTTT. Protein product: CASSLFPGTEAFF.

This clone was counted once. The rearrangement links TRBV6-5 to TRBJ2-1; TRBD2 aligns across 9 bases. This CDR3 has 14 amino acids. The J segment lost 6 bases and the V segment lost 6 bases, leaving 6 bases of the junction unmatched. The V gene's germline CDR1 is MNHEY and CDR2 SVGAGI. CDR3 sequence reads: CASRKSGGSNEQFF. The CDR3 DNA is TGTGCCAGCAGGAAAAGCGGGGGGAGCAATGAGCAGTTCTTC.

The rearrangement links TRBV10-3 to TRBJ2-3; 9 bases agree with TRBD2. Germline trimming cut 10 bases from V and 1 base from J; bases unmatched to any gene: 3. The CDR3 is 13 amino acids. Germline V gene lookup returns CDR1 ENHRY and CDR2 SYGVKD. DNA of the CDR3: TGTGCCAACCGCGGGGGGGGCACAGATACGCAGTATTTT. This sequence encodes CANRGGGTDTQYF.

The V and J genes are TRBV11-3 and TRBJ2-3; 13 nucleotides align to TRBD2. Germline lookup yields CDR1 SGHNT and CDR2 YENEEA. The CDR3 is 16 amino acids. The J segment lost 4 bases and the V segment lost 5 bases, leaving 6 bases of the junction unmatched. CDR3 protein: CASSLTSGGSADTQYF. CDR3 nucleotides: TGTGCCAGCAGCCTGACTAGCGGGGGGTCGGCAGATACGCAGTATTTT.

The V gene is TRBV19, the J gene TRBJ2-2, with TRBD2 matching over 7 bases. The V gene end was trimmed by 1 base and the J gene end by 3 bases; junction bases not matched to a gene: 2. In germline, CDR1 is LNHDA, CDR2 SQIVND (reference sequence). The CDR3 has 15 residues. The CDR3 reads CASSIGGRDTGELFF. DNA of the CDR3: TGTGCCAGTAGTATAGGGGGGAGGGACACCGGGGAGCTGTTTTTT.

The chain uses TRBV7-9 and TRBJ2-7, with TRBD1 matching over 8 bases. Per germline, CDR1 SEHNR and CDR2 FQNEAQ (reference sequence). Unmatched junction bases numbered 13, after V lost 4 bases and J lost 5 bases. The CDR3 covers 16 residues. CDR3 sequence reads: CASSSARQGARNEQYF. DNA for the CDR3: TGTGCCAGCAGCTCCGCTAGGCAGGGGGCGCGCAACGAGCAGTACTTC.

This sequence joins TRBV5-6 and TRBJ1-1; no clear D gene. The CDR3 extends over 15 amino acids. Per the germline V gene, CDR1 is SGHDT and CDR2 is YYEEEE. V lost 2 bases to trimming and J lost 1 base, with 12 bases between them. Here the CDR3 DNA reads TGTGCCAGCAGCTTCAGGTCCGTGGGGAACACTGAAGCTTTCTTT. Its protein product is CASSFRSVGNTEAFF.

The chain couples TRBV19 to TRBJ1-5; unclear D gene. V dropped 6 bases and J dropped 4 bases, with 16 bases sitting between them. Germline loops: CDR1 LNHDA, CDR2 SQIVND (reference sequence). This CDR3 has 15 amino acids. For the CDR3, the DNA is TGTGCCAGTAGGGAAGGAGACCTCTGGAATCAGCCCCAGCATTTT. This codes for CASREGDLWNQPQHF.

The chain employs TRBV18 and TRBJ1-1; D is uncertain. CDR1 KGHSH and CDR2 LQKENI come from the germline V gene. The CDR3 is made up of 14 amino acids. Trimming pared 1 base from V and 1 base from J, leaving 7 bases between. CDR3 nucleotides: TGTGCCAGCTCACCACAGCCAGGGAACACTGAAGCTTTCTTT. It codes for CASSPQPGNTEAFF.

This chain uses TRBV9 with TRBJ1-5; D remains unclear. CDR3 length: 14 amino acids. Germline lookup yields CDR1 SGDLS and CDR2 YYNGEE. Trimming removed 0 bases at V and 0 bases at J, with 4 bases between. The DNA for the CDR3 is TGTGCCAGCAGCGTAGCAGATAGCAATCAGCCCCAGCATTTT. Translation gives CASSVADSNQPQHF.

CDR3 coding DNA: TGTGCCAGCGGCCAGGGGACGGAAAAACTGTTTTTT. Its translation is CASGQGTEKLFF. The chain recombines TRBV6-5 with TRBJ1-4; maybe TRBD1 (6 bases). CDR1 and CDR2 from the germline V gene are MNHEY and SVGAGI. The CDR3 has 12 amino acids. Trimming took off 8 bases at V and 8 bases at J, with 12 bases between the two ends.

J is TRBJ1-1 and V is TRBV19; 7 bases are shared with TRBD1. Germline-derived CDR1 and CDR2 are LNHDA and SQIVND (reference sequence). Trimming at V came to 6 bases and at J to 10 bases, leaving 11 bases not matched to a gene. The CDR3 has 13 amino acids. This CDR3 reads CASSFKGGRGAFF. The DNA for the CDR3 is TGTGCCAGTAGCTTTAAAGGGGGCAGGGGAGCTTTCTTT.

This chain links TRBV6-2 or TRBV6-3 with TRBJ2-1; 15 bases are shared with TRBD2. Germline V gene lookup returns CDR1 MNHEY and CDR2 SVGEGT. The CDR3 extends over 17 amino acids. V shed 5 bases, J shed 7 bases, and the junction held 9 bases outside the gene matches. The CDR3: CASSPGLAGGPGNEQFF. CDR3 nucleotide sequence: TGTGCCAGCAGTCCCGGACTAGCGGGGGGGCCGGGGAATGAGCAGTTCTTC.

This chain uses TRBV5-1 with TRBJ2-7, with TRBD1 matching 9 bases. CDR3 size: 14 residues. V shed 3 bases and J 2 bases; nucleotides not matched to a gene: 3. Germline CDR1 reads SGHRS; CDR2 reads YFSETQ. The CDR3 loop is CASSYGQGTYEQYF. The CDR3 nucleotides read TGCGCCAGCAGCTACGGACAGGGGACCTACGAGCAGTACTTC.

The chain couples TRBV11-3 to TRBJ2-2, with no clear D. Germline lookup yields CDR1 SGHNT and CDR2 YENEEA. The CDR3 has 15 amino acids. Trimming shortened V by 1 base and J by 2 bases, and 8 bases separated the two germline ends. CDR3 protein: CASSLASANTGELFF. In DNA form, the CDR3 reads TGTGCCAGCAGCTTAGCCAGCGCTAACACCGGGGAGCTGTTTTTT.

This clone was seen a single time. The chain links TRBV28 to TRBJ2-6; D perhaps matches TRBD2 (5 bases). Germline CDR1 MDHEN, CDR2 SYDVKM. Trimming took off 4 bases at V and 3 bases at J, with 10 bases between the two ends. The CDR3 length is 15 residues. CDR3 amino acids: CASSSGGGGANVLTF. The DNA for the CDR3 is TGTGCCAGCAGTTCCGGAGGCGGTGGGGCCAACGTCCTGACTTTC.

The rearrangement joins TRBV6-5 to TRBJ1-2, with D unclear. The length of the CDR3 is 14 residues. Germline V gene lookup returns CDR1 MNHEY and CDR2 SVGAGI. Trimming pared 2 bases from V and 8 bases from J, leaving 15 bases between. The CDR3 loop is CASSYRGGLEGYTF. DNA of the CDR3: TGTGCCAGCAGTTACCGAGGAGGGTTGGAAGGCTACACCTTC.

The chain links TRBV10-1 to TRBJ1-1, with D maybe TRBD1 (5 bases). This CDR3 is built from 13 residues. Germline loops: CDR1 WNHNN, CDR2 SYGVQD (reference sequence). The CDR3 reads CAVSQGSNTEAFF. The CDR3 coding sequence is TGCGCTGTTTCTCAGGGCTCGAACACTGAAGCTTTCTTT.

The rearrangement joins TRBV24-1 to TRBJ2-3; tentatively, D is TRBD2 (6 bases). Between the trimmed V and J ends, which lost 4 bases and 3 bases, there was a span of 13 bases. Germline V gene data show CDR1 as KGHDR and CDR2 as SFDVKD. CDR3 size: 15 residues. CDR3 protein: CATSDPGETTDTQYF. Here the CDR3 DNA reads TGTGCCACCAGTGACCCGGGAGAAACAACAGATACGCAGTATTTT.